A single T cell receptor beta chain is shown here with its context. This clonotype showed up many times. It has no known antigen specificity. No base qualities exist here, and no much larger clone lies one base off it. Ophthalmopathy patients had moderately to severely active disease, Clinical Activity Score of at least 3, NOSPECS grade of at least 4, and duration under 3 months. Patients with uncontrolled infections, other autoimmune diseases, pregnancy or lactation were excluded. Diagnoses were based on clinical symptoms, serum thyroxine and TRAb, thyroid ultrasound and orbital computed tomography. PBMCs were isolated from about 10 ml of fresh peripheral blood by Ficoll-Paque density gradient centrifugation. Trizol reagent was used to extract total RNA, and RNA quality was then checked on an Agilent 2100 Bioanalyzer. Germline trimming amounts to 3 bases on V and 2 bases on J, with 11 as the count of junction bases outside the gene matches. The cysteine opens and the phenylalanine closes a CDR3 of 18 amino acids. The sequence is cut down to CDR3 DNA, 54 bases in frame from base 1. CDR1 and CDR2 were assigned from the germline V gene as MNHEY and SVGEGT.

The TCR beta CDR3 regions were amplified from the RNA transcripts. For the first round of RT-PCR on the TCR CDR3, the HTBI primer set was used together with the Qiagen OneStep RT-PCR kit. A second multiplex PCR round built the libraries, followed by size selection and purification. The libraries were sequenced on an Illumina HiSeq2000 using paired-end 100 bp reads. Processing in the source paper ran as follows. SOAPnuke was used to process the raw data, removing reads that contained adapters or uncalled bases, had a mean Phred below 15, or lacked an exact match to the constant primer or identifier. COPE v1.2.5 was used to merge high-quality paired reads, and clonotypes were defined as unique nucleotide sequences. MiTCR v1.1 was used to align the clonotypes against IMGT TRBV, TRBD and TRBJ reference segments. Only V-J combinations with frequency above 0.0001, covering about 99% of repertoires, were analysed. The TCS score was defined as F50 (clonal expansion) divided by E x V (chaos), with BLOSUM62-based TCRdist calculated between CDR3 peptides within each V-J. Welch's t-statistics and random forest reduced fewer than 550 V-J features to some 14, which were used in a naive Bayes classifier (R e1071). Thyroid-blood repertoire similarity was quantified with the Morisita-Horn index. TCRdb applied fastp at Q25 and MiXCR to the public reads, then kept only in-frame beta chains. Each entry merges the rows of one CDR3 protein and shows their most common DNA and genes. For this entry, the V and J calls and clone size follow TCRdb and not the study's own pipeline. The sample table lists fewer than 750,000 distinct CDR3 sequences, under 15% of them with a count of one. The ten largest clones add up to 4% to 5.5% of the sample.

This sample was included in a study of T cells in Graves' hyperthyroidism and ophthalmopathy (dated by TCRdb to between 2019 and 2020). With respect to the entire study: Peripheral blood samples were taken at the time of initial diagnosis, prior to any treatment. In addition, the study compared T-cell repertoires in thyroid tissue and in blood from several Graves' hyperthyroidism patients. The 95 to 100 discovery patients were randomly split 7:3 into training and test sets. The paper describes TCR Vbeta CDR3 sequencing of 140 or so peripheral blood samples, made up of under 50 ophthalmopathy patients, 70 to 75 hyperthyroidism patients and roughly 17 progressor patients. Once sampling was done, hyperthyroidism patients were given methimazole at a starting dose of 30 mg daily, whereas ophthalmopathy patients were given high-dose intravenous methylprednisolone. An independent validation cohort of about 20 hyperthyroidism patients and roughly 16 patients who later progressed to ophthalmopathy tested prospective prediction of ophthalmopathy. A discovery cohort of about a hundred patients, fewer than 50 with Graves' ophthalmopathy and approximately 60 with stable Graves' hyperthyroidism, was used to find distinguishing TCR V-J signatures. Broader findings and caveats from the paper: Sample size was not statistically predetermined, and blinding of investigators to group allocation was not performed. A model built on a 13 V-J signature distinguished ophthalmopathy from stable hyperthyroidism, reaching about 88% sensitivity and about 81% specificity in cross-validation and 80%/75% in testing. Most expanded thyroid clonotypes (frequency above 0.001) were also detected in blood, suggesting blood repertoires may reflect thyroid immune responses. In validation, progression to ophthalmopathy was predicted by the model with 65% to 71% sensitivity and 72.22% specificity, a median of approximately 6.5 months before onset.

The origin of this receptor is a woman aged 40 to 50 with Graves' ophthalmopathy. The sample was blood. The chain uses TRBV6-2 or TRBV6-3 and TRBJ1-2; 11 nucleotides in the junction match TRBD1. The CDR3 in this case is CASSYTWLGTGGNYGYTF. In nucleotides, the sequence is TGTGCCAGCAGTTATACGTGGCTCGGGACAGGGGGAAACTATGGCTACACCTTC.